The T cell receptor beta chain described here comes from a study of shared clonotypes between healthy human individuals (dated by TCRdb to the early 2020s). About the full investigation: A few men and a couple of women, aged 18 to 49 years, made up the cohort. The study deeply sequenced blood TCR repertoires of several healthy adults to estimate repertoire size and the extent of clonotype sharing between individuals. To increase sequencing depth and limit assay-specific biases, different laboratories used diverse techniques to prepare libraries and sequence TCR repertoires. Each donor's leukapheresis produced roughly between roughly 0.9 and 9 billion PBMCs. Beyond this particular receptor, the publication reports: The genetic and exposure-history diversity represented was limited by the small number of donors. Sampling was limited to blood, and TCR repertoires in tissue likely differ from TCR repertoires in blood. Pairwise subsampling indicated that sequencing depth was expected to affect the degree of clonotype sharing among donors.

The germline V gene provides CDR1 MDHEN and CDR2 SYDVKM. Germline trimming amounts to 2 bases on V and 5 bases on J, with 3 as the count of junction bases outside the gene matches. Spanning cysteine to phenylalanine, the CDR3 consists of 15 amino acids. Only CDR3 DNA is held: 45 bases, read in frame from base 1. Using the deep immunoSEQ assay, multiplex PCR amplified TCR CDR3 regions from genomic DNA. Genomic DNA extracted from each cell subset was distributed evenly over all wells of several immunoSEQ 96-well plates, and each plate served as one replicate. For unsorted PBMC, roughly 270 ng genomic DNA, equal to about 30,000 T cell genomes, was loaded into each replicate PCR. Ten immunoSEQ deep assay plates were used to sequence unsorted PBMC genomic DNA. Purified libraries were quantified with a Qubit 3.0 fluorometer, sized on a Bioanalyzer 2100, and re-quantified with the KAPA Library Quantification kit. Every immunoSEQ 96-well plate was sequenced on a dedicated single-read 150-cycle Illumina NextSeq 550 flow cell. Processing in the source paper ran as follows. Because the immunoSEQ output held only junctional sequences and lacked quality scores, the filtering could not match the filtering applied to full-length reads. Sequences were annotated with PyIR, a Python wrapper for IgBLAST v1.9, using IMGT germline references to assign V/J genes and CDR3. Any read was removed if the V/J assignment was weak (E-value above 1e-6), the CDR3 was missing, or the read contained stop codons, out-of-frame junctions, or ambiguous translated residues. V3J clonotypes were defined by identical inferred V gene, J gene, and CDR3 amino acid sequence. Percentage overlap between repertoires was computed as shared unique clonotypes divided by the size of the smaller repertoire. Richness of each repertoire was evaluated using RTK rarefaction, the Chao1 estimator, and Recon v2.1 estimates of unobserved clonotypes. TCRdb re-hosts the immuneACCESS table, in-frame sequences only. Its copies lack some clones; in the studies checked, an unresolved V gene accounts for under half of them, and the cause for the rest is not known. Clone size and the V and J calls come from that table; the DNA yielded D and trimming. The sample table contains approximately 480,000 clones; only one count was recorded for 60% to 80% of them. The ten largest make up about an eighth of the sample.

Healthy HIV-negative adults with no recently reported acute infections or vaccinations were included as donors. Every donor was a Caucasian adult residing in Nashville, Tennessee, USA. For unsorted samples, 75 million to 100 million PBMCs were counted and genomic DNA was extracted with the QIAamp DNA Blood Mini kit. Blood was obtained by leukapheresis, after which PBMCs were separated by Ficoll-Histopaque density gradient centrifugation and cryopreserved in liquid nitrogen vapor phase. Points on this clone: Its antigen is unknown. Per-base quality was not reported, and no clone a single base away is much larger than it.

The chain links TRBV28 with TRBJ2-7; 13 bases in between match TRBD2. This receptor was taken from a woman between 35 and 50 years old in good health. Some clones in this sample may be carry-over from other donors' samples. Sequenced: PBMCs. This receptor has the CDR3 CASSLGTSGIHEQYF. The base sequence is TGTGCCAGCAGTTTAGGGACTAGCGGGATCCACGAGCAGTACTTC.